A selection of T cell receptor beta chains follows, all from one sample in a study of blood T cell repertoires in COVID-19. Using immunoSEQ multiplex PCR, the repertoire was profiled, and TCRdb retains in-frame clones only, with some absent. Of 300,000 to 400,000 clones listed, around nine tenths are singletons. The sample consisted of PBMCs or T cells enriched from blood (not recorded which). The receptors shown here come from a woman under 40 with acute COVID-19. CDR3s include the opening cysteine and the closing phenylalanine or tryptophan. A D gene is named only where the DNA matches it firmly. Some rows mark clone size as missing; the rest say once, few, many or name a class of expanded clone.

size	V	J	D	CDR3	DNA
-	TRBV19	TRBJ1-2	-	CASSMVLLGGGDGYTF	TGTGCCAGTAGTATGGTCTTGTTGGGAGGCGGGGATGGCTACACCTTC
-	TRBV7-2	TRBJ1-4	-	CASSSTGRTNEKLFF	TGTGCCAGCAGCTCTACAGGGCGCACTAATGAAAAACTGTTTTTT
-	TRBV15	TRBJ1-1	TRBD1	CATSRGQDEAFF	TGTGCCACCAGCAGGGGACAGGATGAAGCTTTCTTT
-	TRBV7-2	TRBJ1-3	-	CASSLLRDISGNTIYF	TGTGCCAGCAGCTTACTCCGGGACATCTCTGGAAACACCATATATTTT
-	TRBV11-2	TRBJ1-3	-	CASSLTIGTGSGNTIYF	TGTGCCAGCAGCTTAACCATCGGGACTGGCTCTGGAAACACCATATATTTT
-	TRBV18	TRBJ2-7	TRBD1	CASSPGDSSYEQYF	TGTGCCAGCTCACCTGGGGACAGCTCCTACGAGCAGTACTTC
-	TRBV3-1/TRBV3-2	TRBJ1-3	-	CASSHGGGTGNTIYF	TGTGCCAGCAGCCACGGGGGGGGCACTGGAAACACCATATATTTT
once	TRBV5-1	TRBJ2-3	-	CASSLLRGLEDTQYF	TGCGCCAGCAGCTTGCTGCGGGGGCTGGAAGATACGCAGTATTTT
-	TRBV18	TRBJ1-1	TRBD1	CASSPLSGTVNTEAFF	TGTGCCAGCTCACCGCTTTCCGGGACAGTTAACACTGAAGCTTTCTTT
-	TRBV12-3/TRBV12-4	TRBJ1-2	-	CASSFVGGRGYTF	TGTGCCAGCAGTTTCGTGGGGGGGCGTGGCTACACCTTC
-	TRBV4-2	TRBJ1-2	TRBD1	CASSHLGQGAHGYTF	TGTGCCAGCAGCCACCTGGGACAGGGGGCGCATGGCTACACCTTC